This TCR beta chain was identified during a study of shared clonotypes between healthy human individuals. Broader study findings: Clonotypes not shared had lower generation probabilities than those common to all four donors.

This CDR3 has 14 amino acids. Trimming removed 10 bases at V and 5 bases at J, with 21 bases between. Germline V gene data show CDR1 as ENHRY and CDR2 as SYGVKD. In regard to this clone: Its antigen is not identified.

Generated by immunoSEQ multiplex PCR, the TCRdb table keeps only in-frame clones and is missing some. The sample records over a million clones, around 98.5% being singletons. This clonotype was sampled from a man aged 25 to 40 in good health. The chain joins TRBV10-3 to TRBJ2-7; either TRBD1 or TRBD2 may supply D (5 bases each). Material for sequencing was naive CD4+ T cells sorted from blood. The subset here: CD45RA+ positively selected. The DNA of the CDR3 is TGTGCCAGCAGCCCGGGACCGCGTGGCGACGAGCAGTACTTC. Protein sequence: CASSPGPRGDEQYF.